Below, 3 T cell receptor beta chains from the same sample are listed, as sequenced in a study of blood T cell repertoires in COVID-19. Using immunoSEQ multiplex PCR, the repertoire was profiled, and TCRdb retains in-frame clones only, with some absent. The table has some 250,000 clones, about 83% seen once. Sequenced: peripheral blood. The receptors shown here come from a man in his forties with active or convalescent COVID-19.

This clone was observed a handful of times. The chain combines TRBV19 with TRBJ1-2; 9 nucleotides line up with TRBD1. The trim removed 6 bases at V and 7 bases at J, leaving 12 bases unmatched. This CDR3 is 15 amino acids long. The germline CDR1 and CDR2 sequences are LNHDA and SQIVND (reference sequence). The CDR3 region has the DNA TGTGCCAGTAGACGGGGACAGGGTTTGATCACTGGCTACACCTTC. The encoded protein is CASRRGQGLITGYTF.

This chain uses TRBV5-3 with TRBJ1-1, with D tentatively TRBD1 (5 bases). TRBV5-3 is sorted into the ORF group, with uncertain function. V gave up 4 bases and J gave up 0 bases, with 7 bases separating them. This CDR3 spans 13 amino acids. DNA for the CDR3: TGTGCCAGAAGCCTCAGGGTGAACACTGAAGCTTTCTTT. It is translated as CARSLRVNTEAFF.

CDR3 sequence (DNA): TGTGCCAGCAGCTTGACTAGCGGGGCCTACGAGCAGTACTTC. It specifies CASSLTSGAYEQYF. The J gene is TRBJ2-7, the V gene TRBV7-3, with TRBD2 matching over 11 bases. Per the germline V gene, CDR1 is SGHTA and CDR2 is FQGTGA. This CDR3 region has 14 residues. V gave up 3 bases and J gave up 2 bases; unmatched junction bases: 0.